Presented here are 12 T cell receptor beta chains from one specimen sequenced in a study of OX40 agonist ivuxolimab in advanced cancers. Profiled with immunoSEQ multiplex PCR; TCRdb holds only in-frame clones, not every one. Seen here are roughly 74,000 clones, about four fifths observed once, and the top ten hold less than 2.5%. The material was CD4+ or CD8+ T cells sorted from blood, obtained in a trial of the OX40 agonist ivuxolimab. All receptors derive from an adult with an advanced solid tumor such as melanoma, head and neck, liver or kidney cancer.

Of note for this clone: Additional DNA sequences in this sample encode the identical CDR3. The V and J genes are TRBV28 and TRBJ2-3; D is unresolved. This CDR3 has 15 amino acids. Trimming removed 1 base from V and 0 bases from J, with 8 bases in between. Germline V gene sequence: CDR1 MDHEN, CDR2 SYDVKM. CDR3 in DNA: TGTGCCAGCAGTTTATTAGGCCCCAGCACAGATACGCAGTATTTT. This gives the protein CASSLLGPSTDTQYF.

The V and J genes are TRBV6-6 and TRBJ1-2; perhaps TRBD1 as D (6 bases). Deletions cut 6 bases from V and 3 bases from J, with 14 bases between. The CDR3 is 14 amino acids. Germline V lookup: CDR1 MNHNY, CDR2 SVGAGI (reference sequence). The CDR3 DNA follows: TGTGCCAGCAGGAATAGACAGGACTACTATGGCTACACCTTC. It specifies CASRNRQDYYGYTF.

This chain links TRBV19 with TRBJ1-3; D is unclear. V shed 7 bases and J shed 4 bases, with 11 bases lying between them. This CDR3 contains 13 residues. The germline V gene encodes CDR1 LNHDA and CDR2 SQIVND (reference sequence). CDR3 sequence (DNA): TGTGCCAGTACGTCCGGTTACGGAAACACCATATATTTT. Protein sequence: CASTSGYGNTIYF.

DNA of the CDR3: TGTGCCAGTAGTGTCGACGACTGGGGCAACGTGATCACCGGGGAGCTGTTTTTT. Amino acids: CASSVDDWGNVITGELFF. V gene TRBV19 combines with J gene TRBJ2-2, with D possibly matching TRBD1 (5 bases). This CDR3 comprises 18 residues. The germline CDR1 and CDR2 sequences are LNHDA and SQIVND (reference sequence). The V end was cut by 5 bases, the J end by 4 bases, with 23 bases between.

In its sample, this clone is medium-sized. J is TRBJ2-2 and V is TRBV5-4; no definite D call. Trimming pared 2 bases from V and 8 bases from J, leaving 4 bases between. Per germline, CDR1 SGHNT and CDR2 YYREEE (reference sequence). There are 11 residues in the CDR3. For the CDR3, the DNA is TGTGCCAGCAGCTTTAATGGGGAGCTGTTTTTT. It encodes CASSFNGELFF.

V is TRBV10-1 and J is TRBJ2-3, with 11 bases matching TRBD2. CDR1 and CDR2 (germline): WNHNN, SYGVQD (reference sequence). The CDR3 runs to 15 residues. J lost 6 bases, V lost 1 base, and 3 bases had no gene match. The chain's CDR3 is CASSELAGGADTQYF. CDR3 nucleotides: TGCGCCAGCAGTGAGTTAGCGGGAGGGGCGGATACGCAGTATTTT.

This chain uses TRBV7-8 with TRBJ1-1, with no clear D. With 0 bases removed from V and 8 bases from J, the gap between germline ends came to 7 bases. Germline V gives CDR1 SGHVS, CDR2 FQNEAQ. The CDR3 extends over 12 amino acids. The CDR3 region has the DNA TGTGCCAGCAGCTTAGCGCCGACAGAAGCTTTCTTT. Encoded protein: CASSLAPTEAFF.

CDR3 loop: CASSPRGQPNTEAFF. The CDR3 DNA reads as TGCGCCAGCAGCCCGCGTGGACAGCCAAACACTGAAGCTTTCTTT. This chain connects TRBV4-1 to TRBJ1-1; TRBD1 might be the D (6 bases). This CDR3 has 15 amino acids. The ends were cut back, 4 bases at V and 2 bases at J, with 14 bases in the middle. Germline values: CDR1 MGHRA, CDR2 YSYEKL.

The genes are TRBV6-5 and TRBJ2-6; D gene ambiguous. CDR3 length equals 14 residues. Trimming stripped 5 bases from V and 1 base from J, with 6 bases between. Germline CDR1 reads MNHEY; CDR2 reads SVGAGI. The CDR3 DNA is TGTGCCAGCAGTGGGTCGTCTGGGGCCAACGTCCTGACTTTC. Protein product: CASSGSSGANVLTF.

V and J are TRBV14 and TRBJ2-3; D may be TRBD1 (6 bases). The CDR3 is made up of 15 amino acids. The V end lost 0 bases, the J end lost 4 bases, and 11 bases lay between the germline ends. Germline values: CDR1 SGHDN, CDR2 FVKESK. The CDR3 DNA is TGTGCCAGCAGCCAAGAGAGGGGGATCTCAGATACGCAGTATTTT. It codes for CASSQERGISDTQYF.

This clone was recorded once. V and J are TRBV5-4 and TRBJ2-5; 8 nucleotides match TRBD1. The CDR3 spans 15 residues. V gave up 4 bases and J gave up 13 bases; unmatched junction bases: 18. Germline CDR1 reads SGHNT; CDR2 reads YYREEE (reference sequence). CDR3 in DNA: TGTGCCAGCAGCAAGTTCTCCAGGTCGACAGGGGTTTTGTACTTC. The encoded protein is CASSKFSRSTGVLYF.

The V gene is TRBV6-1, the J gene TRBJ2-5; possible D gene TRBD2, 6 bases. This CDR3 is 13 amino acids long. Trimming took off 6 bases at V and 4 bases at J, with 12 bases between the two ends. Germline values: CDR1 MNHNS, CDR2 SASEGT. The chain's CDR3 is CASSREYRETQYF. The CDR3 DNA reads TGTGCCAGCAGCCGGGAGTATAGAGAGACCCAGTACTTC.